These 21 T cell receptor beta chains were sequenced from one sample in a study of OX40 agonist ivuxolimab in advanced cancers. Clones were sequenced by immunoSEQ multiplex PCR, and TCRdb holds only the in-frame ones, with some missing. The sample holds under 50,000 clones, 80% seen once. This specimen consisted of CD4+ or CD8+ T cells sorted from blood, obtained in a trial of the OX40 agonist ivuxolimab. The receptors derive from an adult with an advanced solid tumor such as melanoma, head and neck, liver or kidney cancer.

This rearrangement joins TRBV9 to TRBJ2-3; 14 bases agree with TRBD2. CDR1 is SGDLS and CDR2 is YYNGEE in the germline V gene. V trimming: 4 bases; J trimming: 1 base; junction bases outside the gene matches: 2. CDR3 length equals 16 residues. For the CDR3, the DNA is TGTGCCAGCAGCAAGGGACTAGCGGGAGGCACAGATACGCAGTATTTT. Translation gives CASSKGLAGGTDTQYF. The whole variable domain, filled in from reference TRBV9 and TRBJ2-3, reads DSGVTQTPKHLITATGQRVTLRCSPRSGDLSVYWYQQSLDQGLQFLIQYYNGEERAKGNILERFSAQQFPDLHSELNLSSLELGDSALYFCASSKGLAGGTDTQYFGPGTRLTVL.

The rearrangement joins TRBV7-8 to TRBJ1-5; D possibly corresponds to TRBD1 (6 bases). The CDR3 loop spans 13 amino acids. Trimming left V 5 bases short and J 7 bases short, with 12 bases between. Germline CDR1 SGHVS, CDR2 FQNEAQ. The chain's CDR3 is CASSSRGGQPQHF. The CDR3 nucleotides are TGTGCCAGCAGCAGCAGGGGAGGGCAGCCCCAGCATTTT.

This clone has only a few counts. The chain recombines TRBV18 with TRBJ1-2; D gene uncertain. Trimming left V 6 bases short and J 2 bases short, with 25 bases between. CDR3 size: 18 residues. CDR1 and CDR2 (germline): KGHSH, LQKENI. The CDR3 DNA sequence: TGTGCCAGCTCCTTACCCAGCCTTCCGGAGGTAGGGAACTATGGCTACACCTTC. Protein sequence: CASSLPSLPEVGNYGYTF.

The chain joins TRBV12-5 to TRBJ1-3; D not resolved. V lost 0 bases and J lost 2, with 11 bases in between. This CDR3 has 16 residues. CDR1 LGHNT and CDR2 FRNRAP come from the germline V gene. CDR3 protein: CASGLVGGRTGNTIYF. The CDR3, as DNA: TGTGCTAGTGGTTTGGTAGGCGGGAGGACTGGAAACACCATATATTTT.

V and J are TRBV6-6 and TRBJ2-6; 10 bases agree with TRBD1. Germline values: CDR1 MNHNY, CDR2 SVGAGI (reference sequence). This CDR3 has 14 amino acids. The V gene end was trimmed by 7 bases and the J gene end by 12 bases; junction bases not matched to a gene: 9. CDR3 amino acids: CASTSPGTGAVLTF. CDR3 in DNA: TGTGCCAGCACCTCTCCCGGGACAGGGGCCGTCCTGACTTTC.

This clone has just a few counts. J is TRBJ1-2 and V is TRBV28; unclear D gene. The V gene's germline CDR1 is MDHEN and CDR2 SYDVKM. The CDR3 is 12 amino acids. Deletions cut 5 bases from V and 10 bases from J, with 14 bases between. In DNA, the CDR3 is TGTGCCAGCAGTCCCATCGTTACGGTCTACACCTTC. Its translation is CASSPIVTVYTF.

CDR3 bases: TGTGCCAGCAGCCGTGGTGTGGACCGCACAGATACGCAGTATTTT. Protein: CASSRGVDRTDTQYF. The V gene is TRBV7-3, the J gene TRBJ2-3; D remains unclear. The germline V and J ends were trimmed by 5 bases and 1 base, with 13 bases remaining between them. The length of the CDR3 is 15 residues. The germline CDR1 and CDR2 sequences are SGHTA and FQGTGA.

The chain is built from TRBV9 and TRBJ2-2; D unresolved. Trimming stripped 0 bases from V and 4 bases from J, with 10 bases between. Germline V gene lookup returns CDR1 SGDLS and CDR2 YYNGEE. The CDR3 is 15 amino acids. CDR3: CASSVDGRGTGELFF. In DNA, the CDR3 is TGTGCCAGCAGCGTAGACGGGCGAGGCACCGGGGAGCTGTTTTTT.

This clone was seen just once. The chain's CDR3 is CAWSSGDPPYEQYF. Here the CDR3 DNA reads TGTGCCTGGAGTTCGGGGGACCCCCCTTACGAGCAGTACTTC. The V gene is TRBV30, the J gene TRBJ2-7; possibly TRBD2 for D (6 bases). The germline V gene has CDR1 GTSNPN and CDR2 SVGIG (reference sequence). The CDR3 is 14 residues long. Between the trimmed V and J ends, which lost 2 bases and 4 bases, there was a span of 15 bases.

The V call is TRBV18, the J call TRBJ1-2; possible D gene TRBD1, 5 bases. Germline V gives CDR1 KGHSH, CDR2 LQKENI. The V gene lost 2 bases and the J gene lost 4 bases, with 17 bases spanning the gap. The length of the CDR3 is 16 residues. This CDR3 reads CASSPGSTGAVYGYTF. CDR3 DNA sequence: TGTGCCAGCTCACCAGGATCTACAGGAGCGGTCTATGGCTACACCTTC.

The genes are TRBV30 and TRBJ1-5; tentatively, D is TRBD1 (5 bases). Looked up from germline, CDR1 is GTSNPN and CDR2 is SVGIG (reference sequence). The V end lost 2 bases, the J end lost 4 bases, and 18 bases lay between the germline ends. The CDR3 consists of 16 residues. CDR3 in DNA: TGTGCCTGGAGTCGGGACCAGGGTGCGAGTAATCAGCCCCAGCATTTT. Translation gives CAWSRDQGASNQPQHF.

The chain is built from TRBV5-1 and TRBJ2-2; D unresolved. Trimming removed 0 bases at V and 3 bases at J, with 9 bases between. This CDR3 contains 15 residues. Germline CDR1 and CDR2: SGHRS and YFSETQ. CDR3: CASSLDSLDTGELFF. The CDR3 DNA reads as TGCGCCAGCAGCTTGGACTCCCTGGACACCGGGGAGCTGTTTTTT.

The rearrangement uses TRBV10-3 and TRBJ1-6; no clear D gene. V gave up 4 bases and J gave up 8 bases, with 12 bases separating them. CDR3 length: 14 amino acids. Germline loops: CDR1 ENHRY, CDR2 SYGVKD. The DNA of the CDR3 is TGTGCCATCAGTGCTAGGGCTGAGGATTCACCCCTCCACTTT. Amino acids: CAISARAEDSPLHF.

The J gene is TRBJ1-1, the V gene TRBV6-5; unclear D gene. CDR3 size: 16 residues. CDR1 is MNHEY and CDR2 is SVGAGI in the germline V gene. Trimming cost V 2 bases and J 2 bases, with 15 bases left between them. CDR3 region: CASSYDGGEINTEAFF. The CDR3, as DNA: TGTGCCAGCAGTTACGACGGTGGGGAGATAAACACTGAAGCTTTCTTT.

The chain couples TRBV30 to TRBJ1-6; D unresolved. This CDR3 has 13 amino acids. Trimming cost V 3 bases and J 7 bases, with 10 bases left between them. Germline CDR1 is GTSNPN and CDR2 is SVGIG (reference sequence). This chain's CDR3 is CAWSTGRNSPLHF. CDR3 nucleotides: TGTGCCTGGAGCACGGGGAGGAATTCACCCCTCCACTTT. Full variable domain (missing parts from reference TRBV30 and TRBJ1-6): SQTIHQWPATLVQPVGSPLSLECTVEGTSNPNLYWYRQAAGRGLQLLFYSVGIGQISSEVPQNLSASRPQDRQFILSSKKLLLSDSGFYLCAWSTGRNSPLHFGNGTRLTVT.

The J gene is TRBJ2-2, the V gene TRBV21-1; TRBD1, the table's D call, lacks a check against the DNA. TRBV21-1 is designated a pseudogene. This CDR3 is built from 14 residues. CDR3 amino acids: CASSMPGGSGELFF. For the CDR3, the DNA is TGTGCCAGCAGCATGCCAGGGGGTTCCGGGGAGCTGTTTTTT.

The genes are TRBV6-4 and TRBJ1-1, with D possibly being TRBD1 (6 bases). This CDR3 has 14 residues. The V gene's germline CDR1 is MRHNA and CDR2 SNTAGT. Between the trimmed V and J ends, which lost 6 bases and 4 bases, there was a span of 15 bases. The DNA for the CDR3 is TGTGCCAGCAGGAAATACAGGGATGCCACTGAAGCTTTCTTT. Translation gives CASRKYRDATEAFF.

V usage is TRBV5-1 and J usage is TRBJ2-3; D is unresolved. CDR3 length equals 14 residues. Germline-derived CDR1 and CDR2 are SGHRS and YFSETQ. Trimming shortened V by 2 bases and J by 6 bases, and 13 bases separated the two germline ends. CDR3 DNA: TGCGCCAGCAGCTTCGTCCCCGGATCGGATACGCAGTATTTT. Its protein product is CASSFVPGSDTQYF.

The rearrangement uses TRBV10-3 and TRBJ1-1; TRBD1 is a possible D gene (6 bases). V was shortened by 6 bases and J by 0 bases, with 14 bases between the two germline ends. Germline-derived CDR1 and CDR2 are ENHRY and SYGVKD. The CDR3 totals 15 residues. Here the CDR3 DNA reads TGTGCCATCAGGGAAAGGGACAACTTGAACACTGAAGCTTTCTTT. It yields the protein CAIRERDNLNTEAFF.

This chain links TRBV9 with TRBJ2-3; D tentatively fits TRBD1 or TRBD2 (5 bases each). CDR1 and CDR2 from the germline V gene are SGDLS and YYNGEE. Trimming stripped 5 bases from V and 4 bases from J, with 14 bases between. The CDR3 totals 14 residues. Here the CDR3 reads CASRGEKTSDTQYF. CDR3 sequence (DNA): TGTGCCAGCAGGGGGGAGAAAACCTCAGATACGCAGTATTTT.

The J gene is TRBJ1-1, the V gene TRBV5-1; TRBD1 might be the D (6 bases). The V gene's germline CDR1 is SGHRS and CDR2 YFSETQ. The CDR3 has 14 residues. Trimming removed 0 bases at V and 9 bases at J, with 15 bases between. The CDR3 DNA is TGCGCCAGCAGCTTGGATTCGGGCGGGGGCCAAGCTTTCTTT. It encodes CASSLDSGGGQAFF.